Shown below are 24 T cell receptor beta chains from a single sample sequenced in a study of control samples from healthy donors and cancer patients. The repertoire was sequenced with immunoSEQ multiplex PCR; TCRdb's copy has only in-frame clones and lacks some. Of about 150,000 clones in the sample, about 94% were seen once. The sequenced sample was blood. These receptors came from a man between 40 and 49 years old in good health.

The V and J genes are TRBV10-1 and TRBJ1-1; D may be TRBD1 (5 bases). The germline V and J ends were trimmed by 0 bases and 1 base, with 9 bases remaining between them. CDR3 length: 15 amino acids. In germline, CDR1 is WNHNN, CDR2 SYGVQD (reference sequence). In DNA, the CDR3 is TGCGCCAGCAGTGAGTCCGGGACGGAGAACACTGAAGCTTTCTTT. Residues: CASSESGTENTEAFF.

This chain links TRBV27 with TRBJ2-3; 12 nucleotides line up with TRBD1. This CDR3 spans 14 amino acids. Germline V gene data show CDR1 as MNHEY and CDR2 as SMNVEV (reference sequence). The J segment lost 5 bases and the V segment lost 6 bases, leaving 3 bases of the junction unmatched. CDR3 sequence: CASSWDRGQDTQYF. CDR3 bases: TGTGCCAGCAGCTGGGACAGGGGGCAAGATACGCAGTATTTT.

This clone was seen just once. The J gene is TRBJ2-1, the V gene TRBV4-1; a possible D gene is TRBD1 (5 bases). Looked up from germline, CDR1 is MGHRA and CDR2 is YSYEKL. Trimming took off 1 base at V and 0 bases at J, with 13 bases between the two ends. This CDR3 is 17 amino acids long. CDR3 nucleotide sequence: TGCGCCAGCAGCCAAGGCTTTATAGGGGTCTCCTACAATGAGCAGTTCTTC. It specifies CASSQGFIGVSYNEQFF.

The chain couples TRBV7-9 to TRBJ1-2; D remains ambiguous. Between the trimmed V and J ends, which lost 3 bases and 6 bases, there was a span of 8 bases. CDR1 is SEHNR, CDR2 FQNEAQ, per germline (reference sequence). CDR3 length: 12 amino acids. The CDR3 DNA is TGTGCCAGCAGCTTCGACTTAGATGGCTACACCTTC. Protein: CASSFDLDGYTF.

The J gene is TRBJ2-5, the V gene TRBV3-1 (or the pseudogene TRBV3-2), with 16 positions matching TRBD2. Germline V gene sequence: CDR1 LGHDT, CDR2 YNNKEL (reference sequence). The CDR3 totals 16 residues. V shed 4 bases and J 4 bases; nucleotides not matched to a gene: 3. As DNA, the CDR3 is TGTGCCAGCAGCCTCGGGACTAGCGGGGGGGGAGAGACCCAGTACTTC. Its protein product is CASSLGTSGGGETQYF.

CDR3 nucleotide sequence: TGTGCCAGCAGTGAAGGGACAGGGGAGGCCGGGGAGCTGTTTTTT. Its protein is CASSEGTGEAGELFF. This rearrangement joins TRBV6-1 to TRBJ2-2; 9 nucleotides line up with TRBD1. Germline values: CDR1 MNHNS, CDR2 SASEGT. The CDR3 sequence is 15 residues long. V dropped 1 base and J dropped 6; count of bases not matched to a gene: 3.

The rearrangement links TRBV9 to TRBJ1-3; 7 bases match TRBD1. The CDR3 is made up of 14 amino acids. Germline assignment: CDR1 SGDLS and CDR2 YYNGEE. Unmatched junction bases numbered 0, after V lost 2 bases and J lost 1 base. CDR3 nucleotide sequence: TGTGCCAGCAGCGTGACAGGGTCTGGAAACACCATATATTTT. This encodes CASSVTGSGNTIYF.

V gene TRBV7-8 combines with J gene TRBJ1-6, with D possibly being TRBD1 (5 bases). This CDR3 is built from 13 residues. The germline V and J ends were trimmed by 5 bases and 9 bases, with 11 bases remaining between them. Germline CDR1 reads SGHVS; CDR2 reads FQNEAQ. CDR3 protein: CASSRGGSSPLHF. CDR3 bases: TGTGCCAGCAGCCGGGGGGGTAGTTCACCCCTCCACTTT.

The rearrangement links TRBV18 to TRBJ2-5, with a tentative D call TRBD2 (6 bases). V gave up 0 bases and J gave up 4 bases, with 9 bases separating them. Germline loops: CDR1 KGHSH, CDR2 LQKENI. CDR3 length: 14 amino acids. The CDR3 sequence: CASSPPGGRETQYF. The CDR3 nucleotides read TGTGCCAGCTCACCACCGGGGGGAAGAGAGACCCAGTACTTC.

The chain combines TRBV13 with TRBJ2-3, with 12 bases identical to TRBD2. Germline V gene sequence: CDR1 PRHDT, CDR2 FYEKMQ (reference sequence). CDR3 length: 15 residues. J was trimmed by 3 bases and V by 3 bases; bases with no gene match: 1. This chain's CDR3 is CASSFTSGGTDTQYF. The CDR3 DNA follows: TGTGCCAGCAGCTTCACTAGCGGGGGGACAGATACGCAGTATTTT.

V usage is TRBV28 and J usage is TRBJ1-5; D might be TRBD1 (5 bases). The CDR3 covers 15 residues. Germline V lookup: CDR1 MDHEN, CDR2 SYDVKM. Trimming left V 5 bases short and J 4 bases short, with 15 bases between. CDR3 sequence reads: CASSVETVVNQPQHF. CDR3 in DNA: TGTGCCAGCAGTGTAGAGACAGTGGTTAATCAGCCCCAGCATTTT.

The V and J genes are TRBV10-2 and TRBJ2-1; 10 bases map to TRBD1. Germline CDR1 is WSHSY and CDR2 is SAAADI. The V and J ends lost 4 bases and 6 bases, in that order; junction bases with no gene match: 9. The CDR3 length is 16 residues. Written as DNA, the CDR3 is TGCGCCAGCAGTGGGGGGGGACAGGGGAAAGTCAATGAGCAGTTCTTC. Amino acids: CASSGGGQGKVNEQFF.

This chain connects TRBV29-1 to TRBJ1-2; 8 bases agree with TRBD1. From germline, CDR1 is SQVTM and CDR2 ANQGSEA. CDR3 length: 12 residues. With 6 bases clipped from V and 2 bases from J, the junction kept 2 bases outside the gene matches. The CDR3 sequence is CSVRQGNYGYTF. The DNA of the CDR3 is TGCAGCGTACGACAGGGGAACTATGGCTACACCTTC.

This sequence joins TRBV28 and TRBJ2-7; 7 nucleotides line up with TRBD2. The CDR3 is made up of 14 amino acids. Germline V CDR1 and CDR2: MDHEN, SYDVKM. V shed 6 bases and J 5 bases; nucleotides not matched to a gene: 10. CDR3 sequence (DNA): TGTGCCAGCAGCCCAGGCGGGAGCAGGAACGAGCAGTACTTC. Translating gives CASSPGGSRNEQYF.

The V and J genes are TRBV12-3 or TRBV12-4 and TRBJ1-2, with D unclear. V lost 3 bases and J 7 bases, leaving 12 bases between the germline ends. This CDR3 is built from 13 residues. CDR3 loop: CASSFSALGGYTF. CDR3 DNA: TGTGCCAGCAGTTTCTCCGCTTTGGGTGGCTACACCTTC.

The CDR3 loop is CASSSHYRDRGPEQYF. The CDR3 nucleotides are TGTGCCAGCAGTTCCCACTACCGGGACAGGGGGCCTGAGCAGTACTTC. The chain joins TRBV6-2 or TRBV6-3 to TRBJ2-7; TRBD1 aligns across 12 bases. This CDR3 contains 16 residues. Per the germline V gene, CDR1 is MNHEY and CDR2 is SVGEGT. Losses at the gene ends were 4 bases for V and 7 bases for J; bases not matched to a gene: 11.

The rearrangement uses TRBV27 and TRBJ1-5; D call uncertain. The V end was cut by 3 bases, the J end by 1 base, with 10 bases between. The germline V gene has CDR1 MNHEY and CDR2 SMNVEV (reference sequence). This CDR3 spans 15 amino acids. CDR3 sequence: CASSFRGRSNQPQHF. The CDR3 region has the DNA TGTGCCAGCAGTTTTCGAGGAAGAAGCAATCAGCCCCAGCATTTT.

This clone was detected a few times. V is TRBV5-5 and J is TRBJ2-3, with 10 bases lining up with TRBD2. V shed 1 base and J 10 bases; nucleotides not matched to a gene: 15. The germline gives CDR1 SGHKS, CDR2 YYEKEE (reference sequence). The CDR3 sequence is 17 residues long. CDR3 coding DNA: TGTGCCAGCAGCTTGTCCCCCAGCGGGGGGGCAAAGGGTTCGCAGTATTTT. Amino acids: CASSLSPSGGAKGSQYF.

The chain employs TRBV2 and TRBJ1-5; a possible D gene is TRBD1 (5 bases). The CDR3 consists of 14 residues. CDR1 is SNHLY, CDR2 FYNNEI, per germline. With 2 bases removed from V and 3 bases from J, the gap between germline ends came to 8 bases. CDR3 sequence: CASSEQGSNQPQHF. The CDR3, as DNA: TGTGCCAGCAGTGAACAGGGCTCCAATCAGCCCCAGCATTTT.

The CDR3 region is CASSLFGFFQPQHF. Written as DNA, the CDR3 is TGTGCCAGCAGTTTATTTGGGTTTTTTCAGCCCCAGCATTTT. V usage is TRBV28 and J usage is TRBJ1-5; unclear D gene. V lost 1 base, J lost 6 bases, and 10 bases lay in between. Germline CDR1 and CDR2: MDHEN and SYDVKM. This CDR3 contains 14 residues.

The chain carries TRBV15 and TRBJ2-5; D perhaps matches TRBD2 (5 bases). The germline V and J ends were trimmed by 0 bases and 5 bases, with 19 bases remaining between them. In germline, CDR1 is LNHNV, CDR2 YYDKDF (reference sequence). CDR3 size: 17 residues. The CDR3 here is CATSRDRGPSGGETQYF. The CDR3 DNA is TGTGCCACCAGCAGAGATAGAGGGCCCTCCGGCGGGGAGACCCAGTACTTC.

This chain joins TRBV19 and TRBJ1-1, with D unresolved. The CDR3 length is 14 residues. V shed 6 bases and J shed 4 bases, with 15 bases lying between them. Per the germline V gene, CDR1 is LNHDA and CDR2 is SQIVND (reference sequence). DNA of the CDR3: TGTGCCAGTAGCCCTTCTACCTGGAGCACTGAAGCTTTCTTT. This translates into CASSPSTWSTEAFF.

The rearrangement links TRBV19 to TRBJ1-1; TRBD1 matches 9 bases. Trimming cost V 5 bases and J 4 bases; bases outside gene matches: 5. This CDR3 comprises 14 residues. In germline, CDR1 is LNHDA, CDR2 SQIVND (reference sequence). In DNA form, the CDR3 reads TGTGCCAGTAGTGCGGGGACAGGGCGCACTGAAGCTTTCTTT. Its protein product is CASSAGTGRTEAFF.

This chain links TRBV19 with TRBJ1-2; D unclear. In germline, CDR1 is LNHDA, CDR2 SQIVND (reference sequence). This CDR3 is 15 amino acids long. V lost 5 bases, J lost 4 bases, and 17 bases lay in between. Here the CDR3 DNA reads TGTGCCAGTAGTGCCCCCGGGAGATCGTTCTATGGCTACACCTTC. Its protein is CASSAPGRSFYGYTF.